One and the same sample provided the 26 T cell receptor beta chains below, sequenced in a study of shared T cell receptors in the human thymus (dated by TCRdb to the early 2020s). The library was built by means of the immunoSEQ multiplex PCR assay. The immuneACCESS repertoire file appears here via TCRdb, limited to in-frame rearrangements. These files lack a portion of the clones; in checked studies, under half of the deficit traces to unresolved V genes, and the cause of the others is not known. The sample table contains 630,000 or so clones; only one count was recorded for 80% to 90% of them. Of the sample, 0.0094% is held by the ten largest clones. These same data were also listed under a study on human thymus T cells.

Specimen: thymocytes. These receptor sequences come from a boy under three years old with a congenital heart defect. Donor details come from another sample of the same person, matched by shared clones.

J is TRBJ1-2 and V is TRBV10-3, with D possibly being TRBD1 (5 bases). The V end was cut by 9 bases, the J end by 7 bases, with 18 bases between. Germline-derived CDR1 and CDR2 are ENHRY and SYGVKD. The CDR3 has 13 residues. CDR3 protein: CAIIEEGTTGYTF. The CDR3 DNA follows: TGTGCCATAATAGAGGAGGGGACGACTGGCTACACCTTC.

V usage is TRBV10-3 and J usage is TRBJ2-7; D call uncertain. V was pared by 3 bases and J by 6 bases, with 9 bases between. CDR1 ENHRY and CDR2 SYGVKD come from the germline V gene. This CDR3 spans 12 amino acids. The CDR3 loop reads CAISENYSEQYF. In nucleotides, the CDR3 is TGTGCCATCAGTGAAAACTATTCCGAGCAGTACTTC.

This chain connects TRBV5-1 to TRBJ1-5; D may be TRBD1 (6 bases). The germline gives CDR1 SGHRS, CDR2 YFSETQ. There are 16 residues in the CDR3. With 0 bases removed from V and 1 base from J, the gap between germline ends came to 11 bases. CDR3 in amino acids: CASSLGPTGSNQPQHF. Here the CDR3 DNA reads TGCGCCAGCAGCTTGGGGCCCACAGGGAGCAATCAGCCCCAGCATTTT.

CDR3 sequence: CASSQGTGAYGYTF. CDR3 DNA sequence: TGTGCCAGCAGCCAAGGGACAGGGGCCTATGGCTACACCTTC. V and J are TRBV14 and TRBJ1-2; 9 bases align to TRBD1. The germline gives CDR1 SGHDN, CDR2 FVKESK. The CDR3 runs to 14 residues. V lost 1 base to trimming and J lost 4 bases; unmatched junction nucleotides: 1.

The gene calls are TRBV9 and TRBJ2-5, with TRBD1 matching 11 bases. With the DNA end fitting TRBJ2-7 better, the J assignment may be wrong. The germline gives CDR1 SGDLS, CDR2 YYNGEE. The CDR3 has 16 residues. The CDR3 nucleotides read TGTGCCAGCAGCGCCCCCCCGGACAGGGGGCAACACGAGCAGTACTTC. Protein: CASSAPPDRGQHEQYF.

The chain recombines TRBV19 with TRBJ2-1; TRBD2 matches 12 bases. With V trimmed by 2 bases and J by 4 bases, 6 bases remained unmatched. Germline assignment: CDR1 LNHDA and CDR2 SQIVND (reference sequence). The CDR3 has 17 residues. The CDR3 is CASSIRLAGVQYNEQFF. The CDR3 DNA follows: TGTGCCAGTAGTATACGACTAGCGGGGGTACAATACAATGAGCAGTTCTTC.

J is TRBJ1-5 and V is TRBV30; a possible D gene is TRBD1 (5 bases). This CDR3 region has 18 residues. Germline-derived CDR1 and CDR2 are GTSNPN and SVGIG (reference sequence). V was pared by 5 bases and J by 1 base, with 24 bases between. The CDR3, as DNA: TGTGCCTGGGCGGGGCCCCGGGACCCTACCGGCAGCAATCAGCCCCAGCATTTT. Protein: CAWAGPRDPTGSNQPQHF.

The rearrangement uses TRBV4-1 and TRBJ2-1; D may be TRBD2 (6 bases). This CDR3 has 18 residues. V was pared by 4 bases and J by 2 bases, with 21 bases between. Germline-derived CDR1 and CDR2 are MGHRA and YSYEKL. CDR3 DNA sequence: TGCGCCAGCAGCCCCTCTCCGGAGGGCGGCCAGCCCTACAATGAGCAGTTCTTC. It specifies CASSPSPEGGQPYNEQFF.

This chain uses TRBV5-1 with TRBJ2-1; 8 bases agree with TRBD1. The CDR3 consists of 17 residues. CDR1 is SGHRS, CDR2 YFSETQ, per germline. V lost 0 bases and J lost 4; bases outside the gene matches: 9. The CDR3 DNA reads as TGCGCCAGCAGCTTGGGATTTACGGACAGGGCTTACAATGAGCAGTTCTTC. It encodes CASSLGFTDRAYNEQFF.

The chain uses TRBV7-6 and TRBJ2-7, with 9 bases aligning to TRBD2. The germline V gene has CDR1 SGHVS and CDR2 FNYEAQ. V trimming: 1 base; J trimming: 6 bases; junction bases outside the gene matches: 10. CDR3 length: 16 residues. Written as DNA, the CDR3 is TGTGCCAGCAGCTTAGATGAGCGGGGGGACCTCGCCGAGCAGTACTTC. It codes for CASSLDERGDLAEQYF.

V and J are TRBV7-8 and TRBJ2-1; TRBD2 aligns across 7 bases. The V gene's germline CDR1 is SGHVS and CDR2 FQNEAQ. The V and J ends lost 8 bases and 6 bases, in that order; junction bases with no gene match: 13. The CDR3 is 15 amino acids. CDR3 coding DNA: TGTGCCAGCCCCCCTGGGGCGGGAGCTTTCAATGAGCAGTTCTTC. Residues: CASPPGAGAFNEQFF.

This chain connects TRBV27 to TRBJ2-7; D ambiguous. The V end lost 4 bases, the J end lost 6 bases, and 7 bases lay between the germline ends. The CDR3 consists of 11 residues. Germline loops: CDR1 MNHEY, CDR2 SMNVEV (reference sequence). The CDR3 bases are TGTGCCAGCAGTTCCTATTTCGAGCAGTACTTC. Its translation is CASSSYFEQYF.

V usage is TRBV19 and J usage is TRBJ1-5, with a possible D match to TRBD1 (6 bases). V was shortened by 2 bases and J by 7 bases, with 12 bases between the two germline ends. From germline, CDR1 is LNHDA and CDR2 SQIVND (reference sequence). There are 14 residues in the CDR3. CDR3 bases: TGTGCCAGTAGTATACCTCGACAGGCCCAGCCCCAGCATTTT. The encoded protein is CASSIPRQAQPQHF.

The DNA of the CDR3 is TGCGCCAGCAGCTTGGGTTCGGCAGGGGGCACTTATGGCTACACCTTC. Protein: CASSLGSAGGTYGYTF. The rearrangement joins TRBV5-1 to TRBJ1-2; 8 bases agree with TRBD1. With V trimmed by 0 bases and J by 5 bases, 9 bases remained unmatched. Germline lookup yields CDR1 SGHRS and CDR2 YFSETQ. This CDR3 is 16 amino acids long.

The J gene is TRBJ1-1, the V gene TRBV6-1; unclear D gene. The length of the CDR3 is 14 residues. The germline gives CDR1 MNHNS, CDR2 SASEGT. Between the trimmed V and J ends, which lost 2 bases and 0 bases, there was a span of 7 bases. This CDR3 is CASSERGLNTEAFF. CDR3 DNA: TGTGCCAGCAGTGAACGAGGGTTGAACACTGAAGCTTTCTTT.

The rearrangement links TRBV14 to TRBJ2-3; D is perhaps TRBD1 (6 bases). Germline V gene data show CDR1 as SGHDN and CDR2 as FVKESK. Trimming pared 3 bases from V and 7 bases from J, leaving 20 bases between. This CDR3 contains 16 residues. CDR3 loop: CASSHHDRRQVYTQYF. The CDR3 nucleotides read TGTGCCAGCAGCCACCACGATAGGAGACAGGTTTATACGCAGTATTTT.

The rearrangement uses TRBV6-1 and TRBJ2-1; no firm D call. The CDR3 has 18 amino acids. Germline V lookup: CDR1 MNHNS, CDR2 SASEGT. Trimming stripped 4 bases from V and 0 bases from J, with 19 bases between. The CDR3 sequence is CASSGNPPTRSSYNEQFF. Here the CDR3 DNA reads TGTGCCAGCAGTGGCAACCCGCCTACTCGTAGCTCCTACAATGAGCAGTTCTTC.

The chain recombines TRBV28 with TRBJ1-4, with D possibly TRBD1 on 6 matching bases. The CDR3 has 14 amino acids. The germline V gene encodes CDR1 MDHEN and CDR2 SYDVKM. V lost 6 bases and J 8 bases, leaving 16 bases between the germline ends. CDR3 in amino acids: CASSLVGAREKLFF. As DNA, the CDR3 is TGTGCCAGCAGCCTTGTGGGGGCACGGGAAAAACTGTTTTTT.

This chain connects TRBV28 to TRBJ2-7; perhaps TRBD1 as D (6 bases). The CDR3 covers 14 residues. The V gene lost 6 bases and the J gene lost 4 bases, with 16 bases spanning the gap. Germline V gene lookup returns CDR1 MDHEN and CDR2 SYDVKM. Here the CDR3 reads CASSCGGSRYEQYF. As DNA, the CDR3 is TGTGCCAGCAGCTGTGGGGGCTCAAGGTACGAGCAGTACTTC.

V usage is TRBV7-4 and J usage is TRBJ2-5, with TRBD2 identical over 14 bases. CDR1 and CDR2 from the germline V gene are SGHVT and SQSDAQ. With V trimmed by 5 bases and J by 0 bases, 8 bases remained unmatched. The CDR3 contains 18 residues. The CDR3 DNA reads TGTGCCAGCAGCCCCGGGACTAGCGGGGGAGACAACCAAGAGACCCAGTACTTC. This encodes CASSPGTSGGDNQETQYF.

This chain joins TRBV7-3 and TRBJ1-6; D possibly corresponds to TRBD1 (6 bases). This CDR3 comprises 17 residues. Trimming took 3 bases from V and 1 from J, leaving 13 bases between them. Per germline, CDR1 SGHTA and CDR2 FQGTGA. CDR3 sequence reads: CASSFRGRDSYNSPLHF. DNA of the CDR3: TGTGCCAGCAGCTTCAGGGGCAGGGATTCCTATAATTCACCCCTCCACTTT.

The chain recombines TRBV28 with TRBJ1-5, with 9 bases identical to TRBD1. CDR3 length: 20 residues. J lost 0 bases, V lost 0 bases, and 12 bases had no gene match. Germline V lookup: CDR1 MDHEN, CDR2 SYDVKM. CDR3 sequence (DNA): TGTGCCAGCAGTTTATGCTGCCGGGACAGGGTCCCTCGTAGCAATCAGCCCCAGCATTTT. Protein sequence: CASSLCCRDRVPRSNQPQHF.

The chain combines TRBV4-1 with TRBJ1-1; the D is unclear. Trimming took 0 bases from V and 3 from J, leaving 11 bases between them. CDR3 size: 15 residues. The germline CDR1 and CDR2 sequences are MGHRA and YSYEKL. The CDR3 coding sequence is TGCGCCAGCAGCCAAGAACACAGAAGAGACACTGAAGCTTTCTTT. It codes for CASSQEHRRDTEAFF.

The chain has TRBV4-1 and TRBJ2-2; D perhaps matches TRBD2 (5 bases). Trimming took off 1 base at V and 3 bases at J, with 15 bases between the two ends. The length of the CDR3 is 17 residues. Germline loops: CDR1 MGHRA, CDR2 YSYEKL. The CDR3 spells CASSQGGARPDTGELFF. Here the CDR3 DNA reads TGCGCCAGCAGCCAAGGGGGAGCGAGACCGGACACCGGGGAGCTGTTTTTT.

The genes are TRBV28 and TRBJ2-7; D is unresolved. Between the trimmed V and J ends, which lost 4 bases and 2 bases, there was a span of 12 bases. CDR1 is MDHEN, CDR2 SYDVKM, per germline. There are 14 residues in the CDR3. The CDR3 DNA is TGTGCCAGCAGTTCCCGGGTTACCACCTACGAGCAGTACTTC. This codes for CASSSRVTTYEQYF.

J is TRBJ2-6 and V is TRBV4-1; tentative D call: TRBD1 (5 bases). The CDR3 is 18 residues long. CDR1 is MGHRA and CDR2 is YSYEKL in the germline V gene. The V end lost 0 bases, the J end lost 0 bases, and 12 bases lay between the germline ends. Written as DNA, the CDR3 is TGCGCCAGCAGCCAAGATTTCAGGGTGATCTCTGGGGCCAACGTCCTGACTTTC. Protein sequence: CASSQDFRVISGANVLTF.